These T cell receptor beta chains were read from a single sample in a study of PD-1 blockade in classical Hodgkin lymphoma. Sequenced by immunoSEQ multiplex PCR; TCRdb stores in-frame clones only, minus some. The sample includes some 23,000 clones, about 70% of them seen just once. The sequences come from peripheral blood mononuclear cells (PBMCs), collected at baseline. Receptor source: a human donor with classical Hodgkin lymphoma. CDR3s include the opening cysteine and the closing phenylalanine or tryptophan. Each record gives: J gene, V gene, D gene, clone size, CDR3 DNA, CDR3 protein. D genes are given only for firm matches. The listing skips clone size in some rows; elsewhere it reads once, few, many or a size class.

j_call: TRBJ2-7
v_call: TRBV7-8
d_call: -
clone_size: -
cdr3_nt: TGTGCCAGCAGCTTATACGAGATCTCCTACGAGCAGTACTTC
cdr3_aa: CASSLYEISYEQYF

j_call: TRBJ2-3
v_call: TRBV28
d_call: -
clone_size: -
cdr3_nt: TGTGCCAGCAGGCAGGGTTCCGCGGCAGATACGCAGTATTTT
cdr3_aa: CASRQGSAADTQYF

j_call: TRBJ1-4
v_call: TRBV2
d_call: TRBD1
clone_size: -
cdr3_nt: TGTGCCAGCAGTGGGGACAGGGAGGCATTGAAGGAAGAAAAACTGTTTTTT
cdr3_aa: CASSGDREALKEEKLFF

j_call: TRBJ2-1
v_call: TRBV7-3
d_call: -
clone_size: -
cdr3_nt: TGTGCCAGCAGCTCCCTGCCGGAGTCGGGGGATGAGCAGTTCTTC
cdr3_aa: CASSSLPESGDEQFF

j_call: TRBJ1-1
v_call: TRBV5-4
d_call: TRBD1
clone_size: -
cdr3_nt: TGTGCCAGCAGCTTGGACCCGGGACAGTTGAACACTGAAGCTTTCTTT
cdr3_aa: CASSLDPGQLNTEAFF

j_call: TRBJ1-1
v_call: TRBV6-1
d_call: -
clone_size: medium-sized
cdr3_nt: TGTGCCAGCAGTGAAGGACAGTACGGGGGGGCGCTGGGAACTGAAGCTTTCTTT
cdr3_aa: CASSEGQYGGALGTEAFF

j_call: TRBJ2-2
v_call: TRBV9
d_call: TRBD1
clone_size: -
cdr3_nt: TGTGCCAGCGGTGGGACAGGGGGCTTCGGCGGGGAGCTGTTTTTT
cdr3_aa: CASGGTGGFGGELFF

j_call: TRBJ2-1
v_call: TRBV7-2
d_call: TRBD2
clone_size: -
cdr3_nt: TGTGCCAGCAGCTTGGTTAGCGGGAACTACAATGAGCAGTTCTTC
cdr3_aa: CASSLVSGNYNEQFF

j_call: TRBJ2-1
v_call: TRBV4-1
d_call: TRBD2
clone_size: once
cdr3_nt: TGCGCCAGCAGCCCACTAGCGGGAACCTCCTACAATGAGCAGTTCTTC
cdr3_aa: CASSPLAGTSYNEQFF

j_call: TRBJ2-1
v_call: TRBV18
d_call: TRBD2
clone_size: -
cdr3_nt: TGTGCCAGCTCACTACTGGGACTAGGGGCCAATGAGCAGTTCTTC
cdr3_aa: CASSLLGLGANEQFF

j_call: TRBJ1-2
v_call: TRBV19
d_call: -
clone_size: once
cdr3_nt: TGTGCCAGTAGTATCAGGACGACTCATCTGATATATGGCTACACCTTC
cdr3_aa: CASSIRTTHLIYGYTF

j_call: TRBJ2-5
v_call: TRBV4-1
d_call: TRBD2
clone_size: -
cdr3_nt: TGCGCCAGCAGCCAGGGGACTAGCCCTCTACAAGAGACCCAGTACTTC
cdr3_aa: CASSQGTSPLQETQYF

j_call: TRBJ2-1
v_call: TRBV12-5
d_call: -
clone_size: few
cdr3_nt: TGTGCTAGTGGTCCTGGGGGCGGGAACAACAATGAGCAGTTCTTC
cdr3_aa: CASGPGGGNNNEQFF

j_call: TRBJ1-5
v_call: TRBV7-7
d_call: -
clone_size: -
cdr3_nt: TGTGCTAGCAGCTTAGTAGAAGGTGGTCGGGACAATCAGCCCCAGCATTTT
cdr3_aa: CASSLVEGGRDNQPQHF

j_call: TRBJ1-3
v_call: TRBV29-1
d_call: TRBD1
clone_size: few
cdr3_nt: TGCAGCGTTACCCTTGGGACAGGGGACCTCTCTGGAAACACCATATATTTT
cdr3_aa: CSVTLGTGDLSGNTIYF

j_call: TRBJ1-2
v_call: TRBV5-4
d_call: -
clone_size: -
cdr3_nt: TGTGCCAGCAGCTTGTCTGGGGCGTACTATGGCTACACCTTC
cdr3_aa: CASSLSGAYYGYTF

j_call: TRBJ1-3
v_call: TRBV7-9
d_call: -
clone_size: -
cdr3_nt: TGTGCCAGCAGCTCAACCCTGGGAAACACCATATATTTT
cdr3_aa: CASSSTLGNTIYF

j_call: TRBJ1-1
v_call: TRBV28
d_call: -
clone_size: -
cdr3_nt: TGTGCCAGCAGGACTCAGGGGAACACTGAAGCTTTCTTT
cdr3_aa: CASRTQGNTEAFF

j_call: TRBJ1-2
v_call: TRBV19
d_call: -
clone_size: -
cdr3_nt: TGTGCCAGTAGGCCCCCAGGGGAGAACGGCTACACCTTC
cdr3_aa: CASRPPGENGYTF

j_call: TRBJ2-7
v_call: TRBV11-2
d_call: -
clone_size: -
cdr3_nt: TGTGCCAGCAGCTTAGGGCGGGGCACCTACGAGCAGTACTTC
cdr3_aa: CASSLGRGTYEQYF

j_call: TRBJ2-5
v_call: TRBV4-1
d_call: TRBD1
clone_size: -
cdr3_nt: TGCGCCAGCAGCCAAGATCGACAGGGCGGCGAGACCCAGTACTTC
cdr3_aa: CASSQDRQGGETQYF

j_call: TRBJ2-7
v_call: TRBV7-8
d_call: -
clone_size: -
cdr3_nt: TGTGCCAGCAGCTTAGGGATAGGGGGATCCTACGAGCAGTACTTC
cdr3_aa: CASSLGIGGSYEQYF

j_call: TRBJ2-1
v_call: TRBV30
d_call: -
clone_size: medium-sized
cdr3_nt: TGTGCCTGGAACCCAAAGGAGACAGCTTACAATGAGCAGTTCTTC
cdr3_aa: CAWNPKETAYNEQFF

j_call: TRBJ1-6
v_call: TRBV7-9
d_call: TRBD1
clone_size: few
cdr3_nt: TGTGCCAGCACCGTTGGGACAGTCAAGAATTCACCCCTCCACTTT
cdr3_aa: CASTVGTVKNSPLHF

j_call: TRBJ2-2
v_call: TRBV7-6
d_call: TRBD2
clone_size: -
cdr3_nt: TGTGCCAGCAGCTTAGGCACCTTGGGGGGGACCGGGGAGCTGTTTTTT
cdr3_aa: CASSLGTLGGTGELFF

j_call: TRBJ2-1
v_call: TRBV28
d_call: -
clone_size: -
cdr3_nt: TGTGCCAGCAGTTTAATGTACCAAACCAATGAGCAGTTCTTC
cdr3_aa: CASSLMYQTNEQFF

j_call: TRBJ2-1
v_call: TRBV5-1
d_call: TRBD2
clone_size: -
cdr3_nt: TGCGCCAGCAGTTCGGGACTAGCGGGGGGCAATGAGCAGTTCTTC
cdr3_aa: CASSSGLAGGNEQFF

j_call: TRBJ2-5
v_call: TRBV27
d_call: TRBD2
clone_size: -
cdr3_nt: TGTGCCAGCAGTTTAGTAGCGGGGGGCCAAGAGACCCAGTACTTC
cdr3_aa: CASSLVAGGQETQYF